This paragraph covers one TCR beta chain sequence. Its cognate antigen is unknown. This record belongs to a study of radiotherapy plus CTLA-4 blockade in lung cancer. Assay used: immunoSEQ multiplex PCR; TCRdb lists only in-frame clones, some missing. The sample holds approximately 50,000 clones, just under 85% seen once. Notes on the study in general: After treatment with radiotherapy plus ipilimumab, TCR clones that came from the tumor expanded in blood. Early blood T cell clone dynamics, with interferon-beta, were reported to best predict response.

Focal radiation plus CTLA-4 blockade with ipilimumab was given to patients with chemo-refractory metastatic non-small-cell lung cancer. The J segment lost 0 bases and the V segment lost 6 bases, leaving 5 bases of the junction unmatched. Germline CDR1 and CDR2: MNHEY and SMNVEV (reference sequence). The CDR3 covers 15 residues. The source was peripheral blood, collected from a patient treated with radiotherapy plus ipilimumab. The origin of this receptor is a human donor with non-small cell lung cancer whose response to radiotherapy plus ipilimumab could not be evaluated. The chain carries TRBV27 and TRBJ1-5; 7 bases fit TRBD1. CDR3 residues: CASRTGIISNQPQHF. The CDR3 DNA follows: TGTGCCAGCAGGACAGGGATTATTAGCAATCAGCCCCAGCATTTT.